This T cell receptor (beta chain) was sequenced during a study of radiotherapy plus CTLA-4 blockade in lung cancer. Turning to the study itself: Objective response rate was over 15%; disease control rate, 25% to 35%.

Concerning this clone: Its antigen is not known.

Ipilimumab CTLA-4 blockade and focal radiation were given to patients with chemo-refractory metastatic non-small-cell lung cancer. General study points: Some TCR clones had been derived from tumors. These clones expanded in peripheral blood after radiotherapy plus ipilimumab. Dynamics of early blood T cell clones, together with interferon-beta, were reportedly the best predictors of response.

Method: immunoSEQ multiplex PCR; TCRdb's copy keeps in-frame clones and lacks some. The sample holds about 43,000 clones, roughly 64% seen once. This CDR3 comprises 17 residues. From germline, CDR1 is SGDLS and CDR2 YYNGEE. Trimming took 0 bases from V and 1 from J, leaving 16 bases between them. The sample here was peripheral blood, taken from a patient treated with radiotherapy plus ipilimumab. The chain uses TRBV9 and TRBJ2-5, with a possible D match to TRBD1 (5 bases). The clonotype originates from a human donor with non-small cell lung cancer who had a partial response to radiotherapy plus ipilimumab. CDR3 sequence: CASSVGRRVGAQETQYF. The CDR3 region has the DNA TGTGCCAGCAGCGTAGGTAGACGGGTTGGGGCCCAAGAGACCCAGTACTTC.